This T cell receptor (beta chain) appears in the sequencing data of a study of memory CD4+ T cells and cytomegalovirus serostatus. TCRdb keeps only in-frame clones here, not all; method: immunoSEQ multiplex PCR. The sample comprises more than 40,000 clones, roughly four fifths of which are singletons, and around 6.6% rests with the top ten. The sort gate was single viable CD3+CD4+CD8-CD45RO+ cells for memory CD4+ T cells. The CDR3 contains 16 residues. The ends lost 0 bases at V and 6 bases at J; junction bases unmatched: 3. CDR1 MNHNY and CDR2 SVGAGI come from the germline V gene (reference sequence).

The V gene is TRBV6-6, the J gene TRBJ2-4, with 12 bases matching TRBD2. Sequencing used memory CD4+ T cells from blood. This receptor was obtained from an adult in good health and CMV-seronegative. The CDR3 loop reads CASSYSSSGRGNIQYF. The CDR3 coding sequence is TGTGCCAGCAGTTACTCATCTAGCGGGAGGGGAAACATTCAGTACTTC.